The next 20 T cell receptor beta chains were all read from a single sample in a study of T cell changes during pregnancy in multiple sclerosis. The repertoire was sequenced with immunoSEQ multiplex PCR; TCRdb's copy has only in-frame clones and lacks some. The sample lists 25,000 to 30,000 clones, under 90% occurring once. The sample was CD8+ T cells from peripheral blood mononuclear cells, taken after pregnancy. These receptors were taken from a female donor with multiple sclerosis, enrolled in a pregnancy study.

The chain carries TRBV4-1 and TRBJ2-7; D ambiguous. This CDR3 is 14 amino acids long. V gave up 0 bases and J gave up 3 bases, with 9 bases separating them. Germline-derived CDR1 and CDR2 are MGHRA and YSYEKL. In DNA, the CDR3 is TGCGCCAGCAGCCAAGAATTCGGTTTCTACGAGCAGTACTTC. Protein: CASSQEFGFYEQYF.

This chain joins TRBV30 and TRBJ2-5; D is unresolved. V gave up 5 bases and J gave up 2 bases, with 12 bases separating them. CDR1 and CDR2 (germline): GTSNPN, SVGIG (reference sequence). This CDR3 comprises 13 residues. The CDR3 reads CAWGSDIQETQYF. The CDR3 DNA follows: TGTGCCTGGGGCAGCGATATACAAGAGACCCAGTACTTC.

The chain is built from TRBV5-4 and TRBJ2-2, with TRBD2 as a possible D gene (7 bases). Germline CDR1 and CDR2: SGHNT and YYREEE (reference sequence). The CDR3 is 17 amino acids. V shed 0 bases and J shed 5 bases, with 17 bases lying between them. The CDR3 spells CASSLAQGKGGTGELFF. The DNA of the CDR3 is TGTGCCAGCAGCTTGGCCCAAGGAAAGGGGGGGACCGGGGAGCTGTTTTTT.

This clone has more than one count but fewer than ten. This chain joins TRBV19 and TRBJ1-5, with D perhaps TRBD1 (5 bases). V was pared by 6 bases and J by 4 bases, with 7 bases between. Germline V gives CDR1 LNHDA, CDR2 SQIVND (reference sequence). The CDR3 consists of 12 residues. CDR3 in DNA: TGTGCCAGTAGGGGGGGGAATCAGCCCCAGCATTTT. Protein sequence: CASRGGNQPQHF.

V usage is TRBV7-6 and J usage is TRBJ1-6; 8 bases agree with TRBD1. This CDR3 has 18 residues. The J segment lost 0 bases and the V segment lost 2 bases, leaving 6 bases of the junction unmatched. Germline CDR1 and CDR2: SGHVS and FNYEAQ. The CDR3 nucleotides are TGTGCCAGCAGCTTAAGGCAGGGGGCTCTCTCCTATAATTCACCCCTCCACTTT. The encoded protein is CASSLRQGALSYNSPLHF.

The chain's CDR3 is CASSPDRGTDIQYF. The DNA for the CDR3 is TGTGCCAGCTCACCGGACAGGGGGACAGACATTCAGTACTTC. The rearrangement uses TRBV18 and TRBJ2-4; 10 nucleotides align to TRBD1. The CDR3 spans 14 residues. The trim removed 3 bases at V and 8 bases at J, leaving 4 bases unmatched. Germline V gene sequence: CDR1 KGHSH, CDR2 LQKENI.

This chain connects TRBV6-5 to TRBJ2-1, with 7 bases aligning to TRBD1. V was pared by 2 bases and J by 10 bases, with 5 bases of the junction left unmatched. This CDR3 comprises 13 residues. Germline CDR1 MNHEY, CDR2 SVGAGI. For the CDR3, the DNA is TGTGCCAGCAGTTACGACAGGGAGTCGGAGCAGTTCTTC. This sequence encodes CASSYDRESEQFF.

This clone came up a few times. The chain employs TRBV5-1 and TRBJ1-1; 7 positions match TRBD1. Germline V gene data show CDR1 as SGHRS and CDR2 as YFSETQ. The CDR3 totals 15 residues. V was pared by 4 bases and J by 5 bases, with 11 bases of the junction left unmatched. The CDR3 region is CASSPSGQRRTEAFF. The DNA for the CDR3 is TGCGCCAGCAGCCCCTCGGGACAGCGTAGAACTGAAGCTTTCTTT.

V usage is TRBV2 and J usage is TRBJ2-3; 10 bases line up with TRBD1. The CDR3 covers 17 residues. In germline, CDR1 is SNHLY, CDR2 FYNNEI. V dropped 6 bases and J dropped 3; count of bases not matched to a gene: 12. In DNA form, the CDR3 reads TGTGCCAGCAGCGCTACGGCCGGGACAGGGGATACAGATACGCAGTATTTT. The encoded protein is CASSATAGTGDTDTQYF.

This clone was counted only a few times. V usage is TRBV19 and J usage is TRBJ1-2, with 9 positions matching TRBD1. Germline values: CDR1 LNHDA, CDR2 SQIVND (reference sequence). The ends lost 1 base at V and 6 bases at J; junction bases unmatched: 3. This CDR3 region has 14 residues. The CDR3 reads CASSIARTGDGYTF. The CDR3 bases are TGTGCCAGTAGTATAGCGAGGACAGGGGATGGCTACACCTTC.

The chain combines TRBV27 with TRBJ1-6; D not resolved. Between the trimmed V and J ends, which lost 4 bases and 9 bases, there was a span of 7 bases. Germline CDR1 and CDR2: MNHEY and SMNVEV (reference sequence). The CDR3 runs to 12 residues. The CDR3 DNA is TGTGCCAGCAGTTCCCTCGGTTCACCCCTCCACTTT. This sequence encodes CASSSLGSPLHF.

This clone came up once. The chain links TRBV27 to TRBJ1-2; tentatively, D is TRBD1 (6 bases). CDR1 and CDR2 (germline): MNHEY, SMNVEV (reference sequence). The V and J ends lost 1 base and 4 bases respectively, with 16 bases between them. The CDR3 has 16 amino acids. This chain's CDR3 is CASSLWGGAPLYGYTF. The CDR3 DNA sequence: TGTGCCAGCAGTTTATGGGGGGGGGCCCCCCTCTATGGCTACACCTTC.

The chain combines TRBV9 with TRBJ2-7; D perhaps matches TRBD2 (6 bases). Germline CDR1 SGDLS, CDR2 YYNGEE. The length of the CDR3 is 16 residues. Trimming shortened V by 0 bases and J by 5 bases, and 18 bases separated the two germline ends. The CDR3 DNA follows: TGTGCCAGCAGCGTAGGTGGAGGGTCTTCATCCCACGAGCAGTACTTC. This gives the protein CASSVGGGSSSHEQYF.

This chain connects TRBV10-3 to TRBJ1-3; D possibly corresponds to TRBD1 (5 bases). The CDR3 is 14 amino acids. Germline loops: CDR1 ENHRY, CDR2 SYGVKD. V was pared by 8 bases and J by 4 bases, with 15 bases between. This CDR3 reads CAISPGDFGNTIYF. The CDR3 DNA follows: TGTGCCATCTCCCCGGGGGATTTCGGAAACACCATATATTTT.

The V call is TRBV27, the J call TRBJ1-2; D gene uncertain. Germline CDR1 and CDR2: MNHEY and SMNVEV (reference sequence). Trimming stripped 4 bases from V and 3 bases from J, with 6 bases between. This CDR3 contains 12 residues. In nucleotides, the CDR3 is TGTGCCAGCAGTTCCGGGGACTATGGCTACACCTTC. Translation: CASSSGDYGYTF.

V gene TRBV6-5 combines with J gene TRBJ1-2; 8 nucleotides line up with TRBD1. Germline V gene lookup returns CDR1 MNHEY and CDR2 SVGAGI. Germline trimming cut 7 bases from V and 8 bases from J; bases unmatched to any gene: 3. The CDR3 totals 11 residues. The CDR3 region has the DNA TGTGCCAGCAAACAGGGGGAGGGCTACACCTTC. Translating gives CASKQGEGYTF.

The rearrangement links TRBV6-6 to TRBJ1-1, with TRBD1 identical over 7 bases. The J segment lost 0 bases and the V segment lost 5 bases, leaving 6 bases of the junction unmatched. This CDR3 is 15 amino acids long. Germline values: CDR1 MNHNY, CDR2 SVGAGI (reference sequence). CDR3 nucleotide sequence: TGTGCCAGCAGTCCCATCGGACAGGTGAACACTGAAGCTTTCTTT. Its translation: CASSPIGQVNTEAFF.

The genes are TRBV28 and TRBJ2-1; 11 bases fit TRBD2. This CDR3 has 16 residues. Germline CDR1 MDHEN, CDR2 SYDVKM. The ends lost 6 bases at V and 0 bases at J; junction bases unmatched: 4. CDR3 coding DNA: TGTGCCAGCAGCTACGGACTAGCGGGCTCCTACAATGAGCAGTTCTTC. Translation: CASSYGLAGSYNEQFF.

The chain combines TRBV13 with TRBJ1-1; 7 bases match TRBD1. Losses at the gene ends were 3 bases for V and 5 bases for J; bases not matched to a gene: 9. This CDR3 region has 15 residues. Per the germline V gene, CDR1 is PRHDT and CDR2 is FYEKMQ (reference sequence). CDR3 loop: CASSFTGVGGTEAFF. The DNA for the CDR3 is TGTGCCAGCAGCTTCACAGGGGTGGGTGGGACTGAAGCTTTCTTT.

The rearrangement joins TRBV11-2 to TRBJ2-7, with TRBD2 matching over 7 bases. The CDR3 covers 12 residues. Trimming removed 6 bases from V and 6 bases from J; junction bases left unmatched: 5. Germline CDR1 is SGHAT and CDR2 is FQNNGV. The CDR3 protein is CASRGGGSEQYF. CDR3 DNA: TGTGCCAGCAGAGGCGGGGGTAGCGAGCAGTACTTC.